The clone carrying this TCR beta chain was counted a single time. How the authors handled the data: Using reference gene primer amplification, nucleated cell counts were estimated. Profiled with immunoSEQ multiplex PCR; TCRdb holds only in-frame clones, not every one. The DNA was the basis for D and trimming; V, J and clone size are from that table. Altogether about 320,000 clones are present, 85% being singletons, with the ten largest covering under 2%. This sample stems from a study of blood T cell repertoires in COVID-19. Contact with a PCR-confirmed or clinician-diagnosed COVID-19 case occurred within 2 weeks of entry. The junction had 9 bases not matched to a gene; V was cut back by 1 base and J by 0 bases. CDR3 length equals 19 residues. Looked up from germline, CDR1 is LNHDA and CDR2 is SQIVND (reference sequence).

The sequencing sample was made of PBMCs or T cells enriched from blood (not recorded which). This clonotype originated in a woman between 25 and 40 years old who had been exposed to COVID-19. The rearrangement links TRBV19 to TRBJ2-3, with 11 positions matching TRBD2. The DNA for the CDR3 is TGTGCCAGTAGTATAGGAGGAACTAGCGGGAGTTATAGCACAGATACGCAGTATTTT. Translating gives CASSIGGTSGSYSTDTQYF.